This T cell receptor (beta chain) was recovered during a study of shared clonotypes between healthy human individuals. The naive CD8 population came from CD45RO-negative cells selected for CCR7, without terminally differentiated effector memory CD45RA+ cells. With V trimmed by 0 bases and J by 6 bases, 5 bases remained unmatched. The CDR3 loop spans 16 amino acids. Looked up from germline, CDR1 is SGHTA and CDR2 is FQGTGA. Each subset's genomic DNA was split evenly across several immunoSEQ plates. Generated by immunoSEQ multiplex PCR, the TCRdb table keeps only in-frame clones and is missing some. The sample has over 2,000,000 clones; just under 95% are singletons.

This receptor was identified in a man aged 18 to 30 in good health. Some clones in this sample may be carry-over from other donors' samples. The sequenced sample consisted of naive CD8+ T cells from PBMCs. V is TRBV7-3 and J is TRBJ2-2, with 9 nucleotides matching TRBD2. The CDR3 here is CASSLTAGGPPGELFF. The CDR3 DNA reads TGTGCCAGCAGCTTAACGGCGGGAGGGCCGCCCGGGGAGCTGTTTTTT.